These 21 T cell receptor beta chains were sequenced from one sample in a study of blood T cell repertoires in COVID-19. Clones were read by immunoSEQ multiplex PCR, and TCRdb kept only the in-frame ones, dropping some. Of about 210,000 clones in the sample, around nine tenths were seen once. Input material: peripheral blood. The receptors come from a woman aged 40 to 50 with acute or convalescent COVID-19.

The rearrangement uses TRBV7-3 and TRBJ1-3, with 7 bases fitting TRBD1. Germline loops: CDR1 SGHTA, CDR2 FQGTGA. The CDR3 totals 15 residues. V was pared by 5 bases and J by 2 bases, with 6 bases of the junction left unmatched. CDR3 sequence (DNA): TGTGCCAGCAGCCAATCAGGGGGTGCTGGAAACACCATATATTTT. Residues: CASSQSGGAGNTIYF.

This chain joins TRBV3-1 (or the pseudogene TRBV3-2) and TRBJ2-6; TRBD1 matches at 7 bases. The CDR3 spans 18 residues. CDR1 and CDR2 from the germline V gene are LGHDT and YNNKEL (reference sequence). V shed 4 bases, J shed 0 bases, and the junction held 9 bases outside the gene matches. CDR3 coding DNA: TGTGCCAGCAGCCCTTGGACAGGAACCATCTCTGGGGCCAACGTCCTGACTTTC. Translation gives CASSPWTGTISGANVLTF.

This chain's CDR3 is CASTRDSSTRKYV. Written as DNA, the CDR3 is TGTGCCAGCACCCGGGACAGCTCTACGAGGAAGTACGTC. The rearrangement joins TRBV6-6 to TRBJ2-7; 7 nucleotides match TRBD1. V was pared by 7 bases and J by 11 bases, with 14 bases of the junction left unmatched. The CDR3 totals 13 residues. In germline, CDR1 is MNHNY, CDR2 SVGAGI (reference sequence).

The chain couples TRBV4-1 to TRBJ2-3, with a weak D call TRBD2 (6 bases). Germline CDR1 reads MGHRA; CDR2 reads YSYEKL. This CDR3 has 15 residues. The V end lost 1 base, the J end lost 1 base, and 9 bases lay between the germline ends. In DNA form, the CDR3 reads TGCGCCAGCAGCCAAGTGACTAGTGGCACAGATACGCAGTATTTT. Its protein is CASSQVTSGTDTQYF.

The V gene is TRBV2, the J gene TRBJ2-5; TRBD2 aligns across 7 bases. V dropped 7 bases and J dropped 2; count of bases not matched to a gene: 10. This CDR3 is built from 15 residues. The germline V gene has CDR1 SNHLY and CDR2 FYNNEI. The CDR3 here is CASIGRAGRQETQYF. CDR3 DNA sequence: TGTGCCAGCATTGGGAGGGCGGGGAGGCAAGAGACCCAGTACTTC.

This clone turned up a few times. The V call is TRBV2, the J call TRBJ1-5; TRBD1 might be the D (6 bases). This CDR3 is built from 14 residues. From germline, CDR1 is SNHLY and CDR2 FYNNEI. Trimming removed 6 bases from V and 11 bases from J, with 20 bases in between. The CDR3 is CASRQQGQAMAQHF. The CDR3 region has the DNA TGTGCCAGCAGGCAACAGGGCCAGGCCATGGCCCAGCATTTT.

V usage is TRBV6-5 and J usage is TRBJ1-4; D might be TRBD1 (5 bases). The V and J ends lost 6 bases and 3 bases respectively, with 14 bases between them. CDR3 length equals 15 residues. The germline gives CDR1 MNHEY, CDR2 SVGAGI. The CDR3 nucleotides are TGTGCCAGCAGCAACGCAGGGTGGCCTAATGAAAAACTGTTTTTT. Translation: CASSNAGWPNEKLFF.

The chain recombines TRBV6-2 or TRBV6-3 with TRBJ2-2; D not resolved. The germline gives CDR1 MNHEY, CDR2 SVGEGT. This CDR3 is 17 amino acids long. Trimming removed 0 bases at V and 0 bases at J, with 11 bases between. The CDR3 DNA follows: TGTGCCAGCAGTTACTCCAGGATACGGTCGAACACCGGGGAGCTGTTTTTT. This gives the protein CASSYSRIRSNTGELFF.

In its sample, this clone was seen once. The genes are TRBV6-5 and TRBJ2-2; tentative D call: TRBD1 (5 bases). The ends were cut back, 6 bases at V and 7 bases at J, with 12 bases in the middle. The CDR3 loop spans 13 amino acids. CDR1 and CDR2 from the germline V gene are MNHEY and SVGAGI. CDR3 sequence reads: CASSQTADGELFF. In DNA, the CDR3 is TGTGCCAGCAGCCAGACAGCCGACGGGGAGCTGTTTTTT.

This chain links TRBV2 with TRBJ2-6; D is unclear. Per germline, CDR1 SNHLY and CDR2 FYNNEI. This CDR3 region has 14 residues. The V end lost 4 bases, the J end lost 1 base, and 5 bases lay between the germline ends. CDR3 coding DNA: TGTGCCAGCAGTGCGAGATCTGGGGCCAACGTCCTGACTTTC. Translating gives CASSARSGANVLTF.

The chain employs TRBV9 and TRBJ2-3; TRBD1 matches 11 bases. CDR3 length: 16 residues. Germline-derived CDR1 and CDR2 are SGDLS and YYNGEE. The V and J ends lost 4 bases and 2 bases, in that order; junction bases with no gene match: 6. CDR3: CASSIRTGGITDTQYF. CDR3 DNA sequence: TGTGCCAGCAGCATCCGGACAGGGGGCATCACAGATACGCAGTATTTT.

The CDR3 DNA is TGTGCCAGCAGCCCGGACAGGGGATACTATGGCTACACCTTC. The encoded protein is CASSPDRGYYGYTF. The chain carries TRBV7-3 and TRBJ1-2; TRBD1 matches at 9 bases. The CDR3 extends over 14 amino acids. Germline trimming cut 5 bases from V and 3 bases from J; bases unmatched to any gene: 4. CDR1 and CDR2 (germline): SGHTA, FQGTGA.

V and J are TRBV11-2 and TRBJ1-2; 7 bases are a match to TRBD1. Germline assignment: CDR1 SGHAT and CDR2 FQNNGV. J was trimmed by 5 bases and V by 0 bases; bases with no gene match: 3. CDR3 length: 14 residues. CDR3 sequence (DNA): TGTGCCAGCAGCTTAGATCCGGGACAGTATGGCTACACCTTC. It is translated as CASSLDPGQYGYTF. The entire variable domain, with the rest obtained from reference TRBV11-2 and TRBJ1-2, is as follows: EAGVAQSPRYKIIEKRQSVAFWCNPISGHATLYWYQQILGQGPKLLIQFQNNGVVDDSQLPKDRFSAERLKGVDSTLKIQPAKLEDSAVYLCASSLDPGQYGYTFGSGTRLTVV.

The V gene is TRBV11-2, the J gene TRBJ1-1; D remains unclear. The CDR3 contains 13 residues. Per the germline V gene, CDR1 is SGHAT and CDR2 is FQNNGV. V was pared by 1 base and J by 4 bases, with 7 bases between. The chain's CDR3 is CASSLGRITEAFF. CDR3 DNA: TGTGCCAGCAGCTTAGGCAGAATCACTGAAGCTTTCTTT.

The rearrangement uses TRBV30 and TRBJ1-5; D is ambiguous. The ends were cut back, 6 bases at V and 0 bases at J, with 6 bases in the middle. The CDR3 contains 12 residues. CDR1 and CDR2 (germline): GTSNPN, SVGIG (reference sequence). In DNA, the CDR3 is TGTGCCTGTAGCAATAGCAATCAGCCCCAGCATTTT. Protein sequence: CACSNSNQPQHF.

V usage is TRBV19 and J usage is TRBJ1-1; D remains unclear. The V end was cut by 5 bases, the J end by 11 bases, with 15 bases between. Per germline, CDR1 LNHDA and CDR2 SQIVND (reference sequence). This CDR3 spans 12 amino acids. The CDR3 bases are TGTGCCAGTAGTCTCCAGTTTGGAGAGGCTTTCTTT. Translation gives CASSLQFGEAFF. Full variable domain (rest looked up from reference TRBV19 and TRBJ1-1): DGGITQSPKYLFRKEGQNVTLSCEQNLNHDAMYWYRQDPGQGLRLIYYSQIVNDFQKGDIAEGYSVSREKKESFPLTVTSAQKNPTAFYLCASSLQFGEAFFGQGTRLTVV.

The chain couples TRBV4-1 to TRBJ1-5; possible D gene TRBD1, 5 bases. The CDR3 length is 17 residues. V lost 5 bases, J lost 2 bases, and 19 bases lay in between. Germline CDR1 reads MGHRA; CDR2 reads YSYEKL. This CDR3 is CASSWGIRRGGNQPQHF. CDR3 nucleotides: TGCGCCAGCAGCTGGGGAATACGACGGGGGGGCAATCAGCCCCAGCATTTT.

This clone was counted a single time. The chain carries TRBV27 and TRBJ1-6; TRBD1 agrees at 8 bases. V was clipped by 5 bases and J by 10 bases; unmatched bases: 10. This CDR3 comprises 15 residues. Looked up from germline, CDR1 is MNHEY and CDR2 is SMNVEV (reference sequence). In nucleotides, the CDR3 is TGTGCCAGCAGTCCCCGGACAGGGAATAGCTCACCCCTCCACTTT. Residues: CASSPRTGNSSPLHF.

This chain joins TRBV6-4 and TRBJ1-5; no clear D gene. V was shortened by 3 bases and J by 0 bases, with 6 bases between the two germline ends. The CDR3 is 14 amino acids. Germline loops: CDR1 MRHNA, CDR2 SNTAGT. DNA of the CDR3: TGTGCCAGCAGTGAACAGTATAGCAATCAGCCCCAGCATTTT. Translated, it gives CASSEQYSNQPQHF.

The rearrangement joins TRBV2 to TRBJ1-5; 12 bases match TRBD1. This CDR3 has 15 amino acids. The germline V gene has CDR1 SNHLY and CDR2 FYNNEI. The V gene end was trimmed by 6 bases and the J gene end by 5 bases; junction bases not matched to a gene: 5. CDR3 loop: CASRGGQGAHQPQHF. CDR3 DNA: TGTGCCAGCAGGGGGGGACAGGGGGCGCATCAGCCCCAGCATTTT.

V usage is TRBV5-6 and J usage is TRBJ1-3; TRBD1 agrees at 10 bases. The trim removed 3 bases at V and 3 bases at J, leaving 0 bases unmatched. Looked up from germline, CDR1 is SGHDT and CDR2 is YYEEEE. The CDR3 loop spans 14 amino acids. CDR3 nucleotide sequence: TGTGCCAGCAGCTGGGACAGGGGTGGAAACACCATATATTTT. Protein: CASSWDRGGNTIYF.